This T cell receptor (beta chain) was captured by sequencing in a study of T cells in localized non-small cell lung cancer. Study-level points and caveats: When the top 100 tumor clones were examined, a median about 60 of them also appeared in the adjacent lung, which was paired and uninvolved. Maximal T cell clonality occurred in uninvolved adjacent lung, with tumor ranking below it. Longer overall survival was associated with a higher density of T cells in the blood.

Profiled with immunoSEQ multiplex PCR; TCRdb holds only in-frame clones, not every one. The table shows around 24,000 clones, with 84% occurring only once. Germline CDR1 and CDR2: SGHTA and FQGNSA. Between the trimmed V and J ends, which lost 1 base and 3 bases, there was a span of 7 bases. This CDR3 comprises 13 residues. A word on this clone: Its antigen is not identified.

This rearrangement joins TRBV7-2 to TRBJ2-7; no reliable D call. The TCR comes from a man aged 35 to 69 with stage II lung adenocarcinoma. Sequences were derived from PBMCs, sampled before any cancer treatment. CDR3 coding DNA: TGTGCCAGCAGCTTAGGTTTGGGCTACGAGCAGTACTTC. Its translation is CASSLGLGYEQYF.